The 9 T cell receptor beta chains given below trace back to one sample, sequenced in a study of brain T cells in children with intractable seizures. This sample's time point: blood from clinic visit 5 months post-surgery; TSC patient then seizure free. Clones were read by immunoSEQ multiplex PCR, and TCRdb kept only the in-frame ones, dropping some. This table has under 400,000 clones, roughly 93% appearing once. The input for sequencing was peripheral blood, taken less than 6 months after surgery. The receptors stem from a boy younger than two with tuberous sclerosis and intractable seizures.

The chain is built from TRBV6-8 and TRBJ2-4; 11 nucleotides match TRBD2. V dropped 0 bases and J dropped 1; count of bases not matched to a gene: 8. Germline V gene lookup returns CDR1 MNHGY and CDR2 SAAAGT. The length of the CDR3 is 19 residues. CDR3: CASSYSRSSGGRAKNIQYF. The CDR3 nucleotides read TGTGCCAGCAGTTACTCGAGGTCTAGCGGGGGGAGGGCCAAAAACATTCAGTACTTC.

Comment on this clone: Within the sample, other DNA sequences also encode this same CDR3. As DNA, the CDR3 is TGTGCCACCAGTGATTCTCTAGCGGGAGTTTACAATGAGCAGTTCTTC. It encodes CATSDSLAGVYNEQFF. This chain joins TRBV24-1 and TRBJ2-1; TRBD2 aligns across 10 bases. V lost 2 bases, J lost 4 bases, and 4 bases stayed unmatched. Germline-derived CDR1 and CDR2 are KGHDR and SFDVKD. CDR3 length equals 16 residues.

This clone was counted between two and nine times. V usage is TRBV19 and J usage is TRBJ2-1; 10 bases are shared with TRBD2. CDR3 length equals 15 residues. V shed 5 bases, J shed 5 bases, and the junction held 6 bases outside the gene matches. CDR1 is LNHDA, CDR2 SQIVND, per germline (reference sequence). The CDR3 reads CASSPLGLANNEQFF. The CDR3 coding sequence is TGTGCCAGTAGTCCCTTGGGACTAGCGAACAATGAGCAGTTCTTC.

The gene calls are TRBV7-9 and TRBJ2-2, with TRBD2 identical over 13 bases. Germline V lookup: CDR1 SEHNR, CDR2 FQNEAQ (reference sequence). The junction had 3 bases not matched to a gene; V was cut back by 2 bases and J by 3 bases. The CDR3 has 17 amino acids. The CDR3 sequence: CASSLTGLAGYTGELFF. CDR3 coding DNA: TGTGCCAGCAGCTTAACGGGACTAGCGGGATACACCGGGGAGCTGTTTTTT. Looking up the rest from reference TRBV7-9 and TRBJ2-2 gives the full variable domain: DTGVSQNPRHKITKRGQNVTFRCDPISEHNRLYWYRQTLGQGPEFLTYFQNEAQLEKSRLLSDRFSAERPKGSFSTLEIQRTEQGDSAMYLCASSLTGLAGYTGELFFGEGSRLTVL.

V and J are TRBV30 and TRBJ2-7; 9 bases align to TRBD1. Trimming cost V 4 bases and J 7 bases; bases outside gene matches: 11. CDR1 and CDR2 from the germline V gene are GTSNPN and SVGIG (reference sequence). This CDR3 comprises 14 residues. The CDR3 is CAWKPGQGSREQYF. CDR3 coding DNA: TGTGCCTGGAAGCCGGGACAGGGTTCTCGAGAGCAGTACTTC.

The V and J genes are TRBV28 and TRBJ2-7; 9 bases are shared with TRBD1. Germline assignment: CDR1 MDHEN and CDR2 SYDVKM. The CDR3 is 16 residues long. V lost 4 bases to trimming and J lost 9 bases; unmatched junction nucleotides: 16. In nucleotides, the CDR3 is TGTGCCAGCAGTTCCGCCCGGGACAGGGAGGGCTTAAGGCAGTACTTC. Translated, it gives CASSSARDREGLRQYF.

This clone was picked up one time. The V gene is TRBV5-4, the J gene TRBJ1-3, with a possible D match to TRBD1 (5 bases). In germline, CDR1 is SGHNT, CDR2 YYREEE (reference sequence). CDR3 length: 17 amino acids. The germline V and J ends were trimmed by 3 bases and 0 bases, with 16 bases remaining between them. The CDR3 spells CASSSGGGKPSGNTIYF. CDR3 nucleotides: TGTGCCAGCAGCTCCGGGGGGGGGAAGCCCTCTGGAAACACCATATATTTT. The variable domain in full, with the rest retrieved from reference TRBV5-4 and TRBJ1-3, is ETGVTQSPTHLIKTRGQQVTLRCSSQSGHNTVSWYQQALGQGPQFIFQYYREEENGRGNFPPRFSGLQFPNYSSELNVNALELDDSALYLCASSSGGGKPSGNTIYFGEGSWLTVV.

This chain links TRBV29-1 with TRBJ2-7; 7 nucleotides agree with TRBD2. There are 12 residues in the CDR3. Germline lookup yields CDR1 SQVTM and CDR2 ANQGSEA. Trimming at V came to 5 bases and at J to 3 bases, leaving 4 bases not matched to a gene. The CDR3 nucleotides are TGCAGCGTTTGGGGGGGGGACTACGAGCAGTACTTC. Encoded protein: CSVWGGDYEQYF.

V and J are TRBV23-1 and TRBJ1-2; tentatively, D is TRBD1 (6 bases). TRBV23-1 falls under the ORF class, with uncertain function. Trimming stripped 3 bases from V and 7 bases from J, with 18 bases between. The CDR3 is made up of 15 amino acids. CDR3 DNA sequence: TGCGCCAGCAGTCATTCTCCGCAGGGGTTGGGTGGCTACACCTTC. It specifies CASSHSPQGLGGYTF.